This T cell receptor beta chain stems from a study of OX40 agonist ivuxolimab in advanced cancers. For the wider study: Ivuxolimab was a fully human IgG2 agonistic monoclonal antibody targeting the costimulatory receptor OX40 (CD134). The paper describes the monotherapy dose-escalation part (N ≈ 51 patients) of the phase I trial of ivuxolimab. Intravenous ivuxolimab was administered to patients every 2 weeks at six dose levels: 0.01, 0.1, 0.3, 1.5, 3 and 10 mg/kg. Partial responses were achieved by three dose-escalation patients, of whom one had hepatocellular carcinoma and two had cutaneous melanoma. Peripheral TCRbeta sequencing aimed to test whether ivuxolimab altered TCR sequence diversity and caused clonal T-cell expansion. Of the roughly 52 dose-escalation patients, hepatocellular carcinoma was present in roughly 19, melanoma in roughly 15, renal cell carcinoma in 9 and head and neck cancer in 9. Prior anti-PD-1, anti-PD-L1 or anti-CTLA-4 therapy was permitted, and checkpoint inhibitors had been received by roughly 40% of dose-escalation patients. The dose-escalation cohort was 80% to 90% male with a mean age of about 60 years, ranging from 23 to 79. Findings and caveats that apply to the study as a whole: Low levels of normalized T-cell clonal expansion were also seen in some patients who did not respond. After ivuxolimab, more expanded clones were found on average in CD8+ T cells than in CD4+ T cells. Clonal expansion of both CD4+ and CD8+ blood T cells was observed from baseline to week 6 at doses 0.1 to 3.0 mg/kg. Antigen specificity was not determined for the clonally expanded peripheral T cells. In the 0.1-3.0 mg/kg groups, partial responders had among the lowest normalized peripheral clonal expansion, particularly in CD8+ T cells.

The trial excluded patients who had a history of autoimmune disease or who were on systemic immunosuppression. Peripheral blood for TCR sequencing was collected from all dose cohorts at baseline, on cycle 4 day 1, and on cycle 7 day 1. The samples were taken from a phase I, first-in-human, multicenter, open-label dose-escalation trial of ivuxolimab. The trial enrolled adults with locally advanced or metastatic head and neck squamous cell, hepatocellular, melanoma or renal cell carcinoma. Before TCR sequencing, CD4+ and CD8+ T cells were separately sorted from peripheral blood. V is pared back by 3 bases and J by 4 bases, with 14 bases lying between the germline termini. CDR1 and CDR2 (MNHEY, SVGAGI) derive from the germline V gene. Taken from cysteine to phenylalanine, the CDR3 has 15 residues. Only CDR3 DNA is held: 45 bases, read in frame from base 1. As concerns this clone: Its target antigen remains unknown. Per-nucleotide qualities are absent, and no much larger clonotype sits a single base away.

Genomic DNA was isolated from the sorted cells so that the TCRbeta CDR3 region could be sequenced. The immunoSEQ Assay was used to sequence the TCRbeta CDR3 regions. TCRdb stores this immuneACCESS table with in-frame sequences only. Part of the clones is absent; in the studies checked, under half of the shortfall reflects unresolved V genes, and no reason is known for the rest. This sample comprises 70,000 or so clones, roughly 90% of them detected only once. The top ten clonotypes cover about 10% of the sample. This TCR derives from an adult with an advanced solid tumor such as melanoma, head and neck, liver or kidney cancer. The material sequenced was CD4+ or CD8+ T cells sorted from blood, taken in a trial of the OX40 agonist ivuxolimab. Here the chain combines TRBV6-5 and TRBJ2-3; the D gene cannot be named for sure. The nucleotides read TGTGCCAGCAGTTATGTAAGGGAACGGGCAGATACGCAGTATTTT. It translates as CASSYVRERADTQYF.